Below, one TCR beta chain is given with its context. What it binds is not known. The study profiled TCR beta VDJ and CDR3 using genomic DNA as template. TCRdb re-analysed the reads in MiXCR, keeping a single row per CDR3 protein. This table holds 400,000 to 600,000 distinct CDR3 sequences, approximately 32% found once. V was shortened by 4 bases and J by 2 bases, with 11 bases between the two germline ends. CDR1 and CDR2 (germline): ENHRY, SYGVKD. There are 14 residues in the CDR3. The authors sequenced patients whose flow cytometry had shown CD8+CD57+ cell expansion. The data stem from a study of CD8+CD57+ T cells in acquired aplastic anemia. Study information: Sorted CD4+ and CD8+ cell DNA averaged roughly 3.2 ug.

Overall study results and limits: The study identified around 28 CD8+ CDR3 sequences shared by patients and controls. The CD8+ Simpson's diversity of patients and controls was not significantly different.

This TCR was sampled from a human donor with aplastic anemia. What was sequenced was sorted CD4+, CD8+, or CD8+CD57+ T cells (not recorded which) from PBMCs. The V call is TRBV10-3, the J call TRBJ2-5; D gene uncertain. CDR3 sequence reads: CAISVGLLQETQYF. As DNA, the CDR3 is TGTGCCATCAGTGTTGGTCTGTTACAAGAGACCCAGTACTTC.